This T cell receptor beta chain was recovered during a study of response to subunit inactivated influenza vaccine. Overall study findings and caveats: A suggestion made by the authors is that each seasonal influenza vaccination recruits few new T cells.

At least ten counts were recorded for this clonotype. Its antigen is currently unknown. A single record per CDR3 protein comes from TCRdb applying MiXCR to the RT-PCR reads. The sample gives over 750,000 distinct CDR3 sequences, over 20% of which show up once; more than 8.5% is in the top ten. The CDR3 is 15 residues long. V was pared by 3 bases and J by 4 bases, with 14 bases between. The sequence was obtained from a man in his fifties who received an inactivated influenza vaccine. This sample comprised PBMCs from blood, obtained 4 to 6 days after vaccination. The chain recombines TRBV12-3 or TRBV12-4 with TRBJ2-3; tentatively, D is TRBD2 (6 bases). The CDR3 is CASSFGGGRSDTQYF. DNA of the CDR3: TGTGCCAGCAGTTTCGGGGGTGGTAGGTCAGATACGCAGTATTTT.